This T cell receptor beta chain was identified in a study of cytomegalovirus exposure and HLA in healthy donors. PCR primers comprised 60 Vbeta and 13 Jbeta primers. Libraries were prepared by immunoSEQ multiplex PCR; TCRdb keeps only in-frame clonotypes and omits some of them. The data show some 130,000 clones, about 78% seen once. This clonotype was obtained from a man in his fifties or sixties in good health and CMV-seropositive. Input material: PBMCs.

The CDR3 sequence is CASSLTGAGQPQHF. The CDR3 nucleotides read TGTGCCAGCAGTTTAACAGGGGCGGGTCAGCCCCAGCATTTT. V usage is TRBV27 and J usage is TRBJ1-5; the match to TRBD1 covers 7 bases. The junction had 4 bases not matched to a gene; V was cut back by 2 bases and J by 6 bases. In germline, CDR1 is MNHEY, CDR2 SMNVEV (reference sequence). This CDR3 region has 14 residues.